Included here is one TCR beta chain sequence, with context. The antigen is undetermined. The record originates from a study of T cell responses to AZD1222 COVID-19 vaccine. Study in general: Combined were second doses at about 4 or about 12 weeks. Study results and limitations: Donors in the cohort were predominantly white British and more often female, and clonal diversity was possibly underestimated. At baseline, just a handful of AZD1222 recipients tested seropositive.

Assay used: immunoSEQ multiplex PCR; TCRdb lists only in-frame clones, some missing. The table includes about 97,000 clones, 70% to 90% detected once. This TCR came from an adult in good health. The sequenced sample was peripheral blood, obtained on day 0 of AZD1222 vaccination.

CDR3 residues: CASSQDPGRAGVTEAFF. CDR3 bases: TGTGCCAGCAGCCAAGATCCCGGTCGCGCGGGGGTTACTGAAGCTTTCTTT. V usage is TRBV3-1 (or the pseudogene TRBV3-2) and J usage is TRBJ1-1; D might be TRBD1 (5 bases). Trimming removed 0 bases at V and 5 bases at J, with 19 bases between. The CDR3 is 17 residues long. CDR1 LGHDT and CDR2 YNNKEL come from the germline V gene (reference sequence).